The clone carrying this T cell receptor beta chain was counted only a few times. Its target is unknown. Vbeta (60) and Jbeta (13) primers were used in the PCR. Measured with immunoSEQ multiplex PCR; TCRdb has only the in-frame clones, and not every one. The repertoire holds over 250,000 clones, approximately 90% seen once, with around 4% in the top ten. The source of the sample is a study of cytomegalovirus exposure and HLA in healthy donors. General study results and limits: In a later analysis, specific HLA alleles were associated with 15,000 or so TCR beta sequences at a 0.05 false discovery rate. Data from an earlier analysis indicated that most TCR beta V segments were productive either about 90% or about 30% of the time.

This sequence originates from a man aged 35 to 55 in good health and CMV-seropositive. Sample: PBMCs.

CDR3 amino acids: CASRLKGHYGYTF. DNA of the CDR3: TGTGCAAGTCGCTTAAAGGGGCACTATGGCTACACCTTC. The chain uses TRBV12-2 and TRBJ1-2; the D call TRBD1 from the table was never checked on the DNA. TRBV12-2 is annotated as a pseudogene. This CDR3 has 13 residues.